Below, 8 T cell receptor beta chains from the same sample are listed, as sequenced in a study of identifying expanded T cells in peripheral blood. Measured with immunoSEQ multiplex PCR; TCRdb has only the in-frame clones, and not every one. This table has 100,000 or so clones, approximately 90% appearing once. Sequences were obtained from blood. The receptors stem from a person aged 18 to 75 in good health.

The rearrangement links TRBV7-2 to TRBJ2-5; 7 bases align to TRBD2. This CDR3 has 12 amino acids. Germline CDR1 and CDR2: SGHTA and FQGNSA. The trim removed 4 bases at V and 8 bases at J, leaving 4 bases unmatched. CDR3 DNA sequence: TGTGCCAGCAGCTGGGGGGGGAAAACCCAGTACTTC. Encoded protein: CASSWGGKTQYF.

The chain joins TRBV4-3 to TRBJ1-2, with 7 bases matching TRBD1. The CDR3 is 14 residues long. CDR1 and CDR2 from the germline V gene are LGHNA and YSLEER. V shed 4 bases and J 4 bases; nucleotides not matched to a gene: 6. The DNA for the CDR3 is TGCGCCAGCAGCCCCGGAAGACAGGGCTATGGCTACACCTTC. Amino acid sequence: CASSPGRQGYGYTF.

The V gene is TRBV6-1, the J gene TRBJ2-7; 8 bases match TRBD2. V shed 7 bases, J shed 9 bases, and the junction held 5 bases outside the gene matches. The CDR3 spans 11 residues. The V gene's germline CDR1 is MNHNS and CDR2 SASEGT. For the CDR3, the DNA is TGTGCCAGCACGGGGGGGTATGGGCAGTACTTC. Its protein is CASTGGYGQYF.

The chain couples TRBV30 to TRBJ1-1; 8 bases are a match to TRBD1. With V trimmed by 4 bases and J by 3 bases, 4 bases remained unmatched. CDR3 length equals 13 residues. Germline V gene sequence: CDR1 GTSNPN, CDR2 SVGIG (reference sequence). The CDR3 DNA follows: TGTGCCTGGAAGGCAGGGGGCTACACTGAAGCTTTCTTT. Its protein is CAWKAGGYTEAFF.

This chain uses TRBV9 with TRBJ2-3; 8 positions match TRBD2. V lost 4 bases to trimming and J lost 8 bases; unmatched junction nucleotides: 18. Per germline, CDR1 SGDLS and CDR2 YYNGEE. There are 17 residues in the CDR3. CDR3 DNA sequence: TGTGCCAGCAGCCCACCAGTTTCGGAGCGGGGGATTGGTACGCAGTATTTT. Translated: CASSPPVSERGIGTQYF. Drawing the rest from reference TRBV9 and TRBJ2-3, the complete variable domain is DSGVTQTPKHLITATGQRVTLRCSPRSGDLSVYWYQQSLDQGLQFLIQYYNGEERAKGNILERFSAQQFPDLHSELNLSSLELGDSALYFCASSPPVSERGIGTQYFGPGTRLTVL.

This chain uses TRBV5-6 with TRBJ2-1; no clear D. The CDR3 is made up of 13 amino acids. From germline, CDR1 is SGHDT and CDR2 YYEEEE. The V end lost 1 base, the J end lost 8 bases, and 10 bases lay between the germline ends. CDR3 loop: CASSLSPPHEQFF. The DNA of the CDR3 is TGTGCCAGCAGCTTGTCTCCGCCCCATGAGCAGTTCTTC.

The chain has TRBV11-3 and TRBJ1-1, with D perhaps TRBD1 (5 bases). This CDR3 has 13 amino acids. V was cut by 2 bases and J by 6 bases, with 10 bases left in between. Germline CDR1 reads SGHNT; CDR2 reads YENEEA. The CDR3 here is CASSLQGWSEAFF. The CDR3, as DNA: TGTGCCAGCAGCTTACAGGGATGGTCTGAAGCTTTCTTT.

CDR3 sequence (DNA): TGTGCCAGCAGTTTGCGGAGTTACAGGGGTCATCAGCCCCAGCATTTT. This gives the protein CASSLRSYRGHQPQHF. The V and J genes are TRBV28 and TRBJ1-5, with 7 bases identical to TRBD1. The germline CDR1 and CDR2 sequences are MDHEN and SYDVKM. V lost 3 bases and J lost 5; bases outside the gene matches: 10. The CDR3 runs 16 residues.